What follows are 25 T cell receptor beta chains derived from one specimen sequenced in a study of cytotoxic CD8 clonotypes in ibrutinib-treated CLL. Method: immunoSEQ multiplex PCR; TCRdb's copy keeps in-frame clones and lacks some. Of 250,000 to 350,000 clones in the sample, 60% to 80% were seen once. The sample was PBMCs, taken at disease progression, from a patient treated with ibrutinib. The receptor source for this set is a human donor with chronic lymphocytic leukemia.

The DNA of the CDR3 is TGTGCCAGCAGTTCGAACAGGCCTGGAAACACCATATATTTT. This encodes CASSSNRPGNTIYF. This sequence joins TRBV28 and TRBJ1-3; possible D gene TRBD1, 5 bases. Germline V lookup: CDR1 MDHEN, CDR2 SYDVKM. Trimming stripped 4 bases from V and 2 bases from J, with 9 bases between. The CDR3 loop spans 14 amino acids.

This chain joins TRBV6-5 and TRBJ2-1; possibly TRBD2 for D (6 bases). The ends were cut back, 4 bases at V and 12 bases at J, with 10 bases in the middle. CDR1 MNHEY and CDR2 SVGAGI come from the germline V gene. The CDR3 is made up of 11 amino acids. In DNA, the CDR3 is TGTGCCAGCAGTTCGGGGGTGGGGCAGTTCTTC. This codes for CASSSGVGQFF.

This clone appeared a single time. The J gene is TRBJ1-3, the V gene TRBV9; D is undetermined. The V and J ends lost 0 bases and 0 bases respectively, with 7 bases between them. Germline CDR1 is SGDLS and CDR2 is YYNGEE. This CDR3 is built from 15 residues. CDR3 in amino acids: CASSVVPSSGNTIYF. The CDR3, as DNA: TGTGCCAGCAGCGTAGTACCGAGCTCTGGAAACACCATATATTTT.

The chain couples TRBV27 to TRBJ2-3; D ambiguous. Deletions cut 6 bases from V and 0 bases from J, with 10 bases between. Germline V CDR1 and CDR2: MNHEY, SMNVEV (reference sequence). This CDR3 has 14 amino acids. The CDR3 loop reads CASSPLVSTDTQYF. The DNA of the CDR3 is TGTGCCAGCAGCCCCTTAGTGAGCACAGATACGCAGTATTTT.

The gene calls are TRBV29-1 and TRBJ2-7; D is undetermined. With 0 bases removed from V and 12 bases from J, the gap between germline ends came to 15 bases. Germline loops: CDR1 SQVTM, CDR2 ANQGSEA. This CDR3 has 12 amino acids. The CDR3 DNA follows: TGCAGCGTTGAAGACACAACAGCCCAACGGTACTTC. It translates to CSVEDTTAQRYF.

The genes are TRBV2 and TRBJ1-4, with D possibly TRBD1 on 6 matching bases. The V gene's germline CDR1 is SNHLY and CDR2 FYNNEI. V was clipped by 3 bases and J by 6 bases, with 14 bases between them. CDR3 length: 15 residues. The CDR3 sequence is CASSDFRGGDEKLFF. The DNA of the CDR3 is TGTGCCAGCAGTGATTTCAGGGGTGGAGATGAAAAACTGTTTTTT.

The chain couples TRBV5-6 to TRBJ2-7, with 12 nucleotides matching TRBD1. Germline V gene lookup returns CDR1 SGHDT and CDR2 YYEEEE. V dropped 2 bases and J dropped 6; count of bases not matched to a gene: 9. The CDR3 length is 16 residues. In DNA form, the CDR3 reads TGTGCCAGCAGCTTAGGTTTCGGGACAGGGGGCTTCGAGCAGTACTTC. Protein sequence: CASSLGFGTGGFEQYF.

This clone has just a few counts. The chain links TRBV9 to TRBJ2-2; no reliable D call. In germline, CDR1 is SGDLS, CDR2 YYNGEE. V was trimmed by 0 bases and J by 4 bases, leaving 7 bases between them. The CDR3 totals 14 residues. CDR3 loop: CASSVGLLTGELFF. CDR3 nucleotides: TGTGCCAGCAGCGTAGGCCTCCTCACCGGGGAGCTGTTTTTT.

The rearrangement links TRBV2 to TRBJ2-2, with TRBD2 as a possible D gene (5 bases). The ends were cut back, 3 bases at V and 6 bases at J, with 11 bases in the middle. This CDR3 is 14 amino acids long. CDR1 and CDR2 from the germline V gene are SNHLY and FYNNEI. The DNA for the CDR3 is TGTGCCAGCAGTGACTTTTCCGGGGCCGGGGAGCTGTTTTTT. This codes for CASSDFSGAGELFF.

The V call is TRBV11-3, the J call TRBJ1-2, with D possibly matching TRBD1 (5 bases). Per germline, CDR1 SGHNT and CDR2 YENEEA. This CDR3 contains 14 residues. The ends were cut back, 5 bases at V and 7 bases at J, with 17 bases in the middle. The CDR3 nucleotides read TGTGCCAGCAGCCCACAGGCGGGGGAGGGTGGCTACACCTTC. Protein: CASSPQAGEGGYTF.

V usage is TRBV7-8 and J usage is TRBJ1-1, with 7 bases matching TRBD1. Germline-derived CDR1 and CDR2 are SGHVS and FQNEAQ. Trimming cost V 8 bases and J 0 bases; bases outside gene matches: 12. This CDR3 has 16 amino acids. CDR3 DNA: TGTGCCAGCCGATGGACAGGCGGACCCATGAACACTGAAGCTTTCTTT. This encodes CASRWTGGPMNTEAFF.

V is TRBV19 and J is TRBJ1-6; 7 bases line up with TRBD1. CDR1 is LNHDA, CDR2 SQIVND, per germline (reference sequence). The CDR3 length is 15 residues. Trimming removed 4 bases from V and 5 bases from J; junction bases left unmatched: 5. The CDR3 spells CASSRAGGNNSPLHF. CDR3 in DNA: TGTGCCAGTAGTAGAGCAGGGGGGAATAATTCACCCCTCCACTTT. The whole variable domain, remainder taken from reference TRBV19 and TRBJ1-6, is DGGITQSPKYLFRKEGQNVTLSCEQNLNHDAMYWYRQDPGQGLRLIYYSQIVNDFQKGDIAEGYSVSREKKESFPLTVTSAQKNPTAFYLCASSRAGGNNSPLHFGNGTRLTVT.

V and J are TRBV27 and TRBJ2-3, with D possibly being TRBD1 or TRBD2 (5 bases each). Trimming pared 0 bases from V and 4 bases from J, leaving 14 bases between. This CDR3 region has 16 residues. Looked up from germline, CDR1 is MNHEY and CDR2 is SMNVEV (reference sequence). CDR3 DNA: TGTGCCAGCAGTTTATCCGGGACCAGACACTCAGATACGCAGTATTTT. It is translated as CASSLSGTRHSDTQYF.

The chain combines TRBV5-1 with TRBJ2-2; D is perhaps TRBD1 or TRBD2 (6 bases each). Germline CDR1 SGHRS, CDR2 YFSETQ. The CDR3 sequence is 14 residues long. Deletions cut 4 bases from V and 6 bases from J, with 13 bases between. The DNA of the CDR3 is TGCGCCAGCAGCCGAGGGGGGATCCCCGGGGAGCTGTTTTTT. This sequence encodes CASSRGGIPGELFF.

The V call is TRBV7-8, the J call TRBJ2-3, with 8 nucleotides matching TRBD1. The CDR3 has 15 amino acids. CDR1 is SGHVS, CDR2 FQNEAQ, per germline. The ends lost 8 bases at V and 0 bases at J; junction bases unmatched: 7. The CDR3: CASRDRITSTDTQYF. The DNA for the CDR3 is TGTGCCAGCCGGGACAGGATAACTAGCACAGATACGCAGTATTTT. The full variable domain, rest sourced from reference TRBV7-8 and TRBJ2-3, is GAGVSQSPRYKVAKRGQDVALRCDPISGHVSLFWYQQALGQGPEFLTYFQNEAQLDKSGLPSDRFFAERPEGSVSTLKIQRTQQEDSAVYLCASRDRITSTDTQYFGPGTRLTVL.

The V and J genes are TRBV18 and TRBJ1-1, with D possibly TRBD1 on 5 matching bases. Germline values: CDR1 KGHSH, CDR2 LQKENI. The CDR3 totals 17 residues. Trimming took off 4 bases at V and 0 bases at J, with 18 bases between the two ends. The CDR3 region is CASSLLGMGTMNTEAFF. The DNA of the CDR3 is TGTGCCAGCTCACTCTTAGGCATGGGGACTATGAACACTGAAGCTTTCTTT.

This clone turned up a few times. CDR3 DNA: TGCGCCAGCTCCAGCTGGAACACTGAAGCTTTCTTT. Encoded protein: CASSSWNTEAFF. This rearrangement joins TRBV5-1 to TRBJ1-1; no definite D call. The germline V and J ends were trimmed by 7 bases and 1 base, with 8 bases remaining between them. The germline CDR1 and CDR2 sequences are SGHRS and YFSETQ. CDR3 length: 12 amino acids.

This chain uses TRBV7-6 with TRBJ2-2; no clear D gene. There are 14 residues in the CDR3. The germline V gene encodes CDR1 SGHVS and CDR2 FNYEAQ. V lost 2 bases to trimming and J lost 2 bases, with 6 bases between them. CDR3 bases: TGTGCCAGCAGCTTAATCTCAAACACCGGGGAGCTGTTTTTT. Residues: CASSLISNTGELFF. The whole variable domain, remainder taken from reference TRBV7-6 and TRBJ2-2, is GAGVSQSPRYKVTKRGQDVALRCDPISGHVSLYWYRQALGQGPEFLTYFNYEAQQDKSGLPNDRFSAERPEGSISTLTIQRTEQRDSAMYRCASSLISNTGELFFGEGSRLTVL.

This chain joins TRBV7-9 and TRBJ2-4, with unresolved D. Per germline, CDR1 SEHNR and CDR2 FQNEAQ (reference sequence). Trimming removed 4 bases at V and 0 bases at J, with 10 bases between. CDR3 size: 15 residues. CDR3 sequence: CASSSSWTAKNIQYF. For the CDR3, the DNA is TGTGCCAGCAGCTCCTCATGGACAGCCAAAAACATTCAGTACTTC. Looking up the rest from reference TRBV7-9 and TRBJ2-4 gives the full variable domain: DTGVSQNPRHKITKRGQNVTFRCDPISEHNRLYWYRQTLGQGPEFLTYFQNEAQLEKSRLLSDRFSAERPKGSFSTLEIQRTEQGDSAMYLCASSSSWTAKNIQYFGAGTRLSVL.

J is TRBJ1-5 and V is TRBV18; D is possibly TRBD1 (5 bases). V shed 3 bases and J shed 4 bases, with 13 bases lying between them. The CDR3 spans 15 residues. CDR1 is KGHSH and CDR2 is LQKENI in the germline V gene. The CDR3 bases are TGTGCCAGCTCACCCGGGGGATCATTTAATCAGCCCCAGCATTTT. Protein sequence: CASSPGGSFNQPQHF.

This clone turned up a few times. The gene calls are TRBV7-9 and TRBJ1-2; D not resolved. CDR3 size: 12 residues. V lost 5 bases and J 6 bases, leaving 10 bases between the germline ends. Germline V lookup: CDR1 SEHNR, CDR2 FQNEAQ (reference sequence). DNA of the CDR3: TGTGCCAGCAGCCCTACGCTGCATGGCTACACCTTC. Translating gives CASSPTLHGYTF.

This chain links TRBV10-3 with TRBJ1-2; D remains unclear. The CDR3 consists of 15 residues. Trimming removed 4 bases from V and 0 bases from J, with 12 bases in between. The germline gives CDR1 ENHRY, CDR2 SYGVKD. CDR3 bases: TGTGCCATCAGTGTGGGGAGGAGTTCTAACTATGGCTACACCTTC. Its translation: CAISVGRSSNYGYTF.

V gene TRBV18 combines with J gene TRBJ1-2; D is undetermined. Germline CDR1 reads KGHSH; CDR2 reads LQKENI. The V end was cut by 6 bases, the J end by 7 bases, with 18 bases between. The CDR3 sequence is 14 residues long. The CDR3 DNA follows: TGTGCCAGCTCCCCGTCCAAGGGATGGGGTGGCTACACCTTC. This translates into CASSPSKGWGGYTF.

The V gene is TRBV7-9, the J gene TRBJ1-1; 10 bases are shared with TRBD1. J gave up 3 bases and V 5 bases, and 3 bases lay outside the gene matches. CDR1 SEHNR and CDR2 FQNEAQ come from the germline V gene (reference sequence). This CDR3 has 14 amino acids. CDR3 bases: TGTGCCAGCAGCCCGGACAGGGGGTACACTGAAGCTTTCTTT. Residues: CASSPDRGYTEAFF.

The gene calls are TRBV29-1 and TRBJ2-1; TRBD2 aligns across 8 bases. From germline, CDR1 is SQVTM and CDR2 ANQGSEA. This CDR3 has 16 amino acids. V was pared by 5 bases and J by 3 bases, with 12 bases of the junction left unmatched. The CDR3 DNA reads as TGCAGCGTTCACCTTAGCGGGACTCTGCTCTACAATGAGCAGTTCTTC. Protein product: CSVHLSGTLLYNEQFF.